These 25 T cell receptor beta chains share one sample of origin, sequenced in a study of identical twins listed by TCRdb under 2016. The library was obtained by 5' RACE. These reads were obtained on an Illumina HiSeq 2000. TCRdb redid the processing of the public reads, applying fastp at Q25 and MiXCR, and retained in-frame beta chains. Each record represents a unique CDR3 protein, reported with the most common genes and DNA among its rows. Counted in this sample were more than 200,000 distinct CDR3 sequences; roughly 9.4% of them appeared once. The ten most abundant clones make up 5% to 6.5% of the sample. Material: memory (CD45RO+) T cells sorted from blood. The cell subset or site label here, explained by the study, means: CD45RO+ enriched T cells. The receptors were gathered from a woman between 18 and 29 years old in good health.

This clonotype has just a few counts. V is TRBV12-3 or TRBV12-4 and J is TRBJ2-2; a possible D gene is TRBD1 (6 bases). V gave up 4 bases and J gave up 1 base, with 10 bases separating them. This CDR3 spans 15 amino acids. CDR3: CASSSSDRNTGELFF. The DNA for the CDR3 is TGTGCCAGCAGTTCCTCGGACAGGAACACCGGGGAGCTGTTTTTT.

This clonotype showed up many times. The chain combines TRBV5-1 with TRBJ2-5; D is undetermined. V gave up 7 bases and J gave up 0 bases, with 7 bases separating them. Germline values: CDR1 SGHRS, CDR2 YFSETQ. The CDR3 length is 12 residues. The CDR3 nucleotides are TGCGCCAGCTCGACAAACCAAGAGACCCAGTACTTC. Translation gives CASSTNQETQYF.

This clonotype was counted a few times. The CDR3 sequence is CASSFTGQNTEAFF. CDR3 nucleotides: TGCGCCAGCAGCTTCACAGGGCAGAACACTGAAGCTTTCTTT. J is TRBJ1-1 and V is TRBV5-1; maybe TRBD1 (6 bases). The CDR3 has 14 residues. Germline assignment: CDR1 SGHRS and CDR2 YFSETQ. V lost 2 bases, J lost 1 base, and 9 bases lay in between.

The chain combines TRBV20-1 with TRBJ1-6; 8 bases align to TRBD1. This CDR3 contains 15 residues. V shed 4 bases, J shed 7 bases, and the junction held 9 bases outside the gene matches. The V gene's germline CDR1 is DFQATT and CDR2 SNEGSKA (reference sequence). This chain's CDR3 is CSAIGPGQVNSPLHF. DNA of the CDR3: TGCAGTGCTATAGGTCCGGGACAGGTGAATTCACCCCTCCACTTT.

This clonotype was counted at least ten times. V usage is TRBV5-6 and J usage is TRBJ2-7; TRBD1 is a possible D gene (6 bases). CDR1 is SGHDT and CDR2 is YYEEEE in the germline V gene. This CDR3 spans 14 amino acids. V lost 2 bases, J lost 2 bases, and 11 bases lay in between. CDR3 nucleotides: TGTGCCAGCAGCTTAGGGGCAGGGGCCTACGAGCAGTACTTC. Encoded protein: CASSLGAGAYEQYF.

The rearrangement links TRBV6-2 or TRBV6-3 to TRBJ2-7; 7 bases align to TRBD2. CDR3 size: 15 residues. CDR1 is MNHEY and CDR2 is SVGEGT in the germline V gene. The junction had 6 bases not matched to a gene; V was cut back by 0 bases and J by 4 bases. CDR3 bases: TGTGCCAGCAGTTACTCGACTAGCCCCCCTTACGAGCAGTACTTC. It encodes CASSYSTSPPYEQYF.

The chain recombines TRBV10-1 with TRBJ2-3, with TRBD2 identical over 12 bases. Germline values: CDR1 WNHNN, CDR2 SYGVQD (reference sequence). The CDR3 runs to 18 residues. The V segment lost 2 bases and the J segment 0 bases; nucleotides outside the gene matches: 6. The chain's CDR3 is CASSEGTSGYPSTDTQYF. The CDR3 DNA follows: TGCGCCAGCAGTGAGGGGACTAGCGGGTATCCTAGCACAGATACGCAGTATTTT.

The rearrangement joins TRBV20-1 to TRBJ2-3, with D maybe TRBD2 (6 bases). The germline V gene encodes CDR1 DFQATT and CDR2 SNEGSKA (reference sequence). Trimming stripped 6 bases from V and 2 bases from J, with 15 bases between. The CDR3 is made up of 14 amino acids. CDR3: CSAPRAGATDTQYF. CDR3 nucleotide sequence: TGCAGTGCCCCCCGAGCGGGCGCCACAGATACGCAGTATTTT.

For the CDR3, the DNA is TGCAGTGCTAGAGATCGTAGGACCGGGGGCACCGGGGAGCTGTTTTTT. This encodes CSARDRRTGGTGELFF. The chain recombines TRBV20-1 with TRBJ2-2; tentatively, D is TRBD2 (6 bases). The germline V gene encodes CDR1 DFQATT and CDR2 SNEGSKA (reference sequence). The ends were cut back, 0 bases at V and 4 bases at J, with 15 bases in the middle. This CDR3 has 16 residues.

This sequence joins TRBV7-9 and TRBJ2-2; D is tentatively TRBD1 or TRBD2 (5 bases each). V was shortened by 5 bases and J by 4 bases, with 17 bases between the two germline ends. CDR1 and CDR2 (germline): SEHNR, FQNEAQ (reference sequence). The CDR3 runs 16 residues. The CDR3 loop is CASSPRRDGSTGELFF. The CDR3, as DNA: TGTGCCAGCAGCCCTCGACGGGACGGTTCCACCGGGGAGCTGTTTTTT.

In this sample, this clonotype turned up a few times. The rearrangement uses TRBV4-3 and TRBJ1-2; D ambiguous. This CDR3 has 14 amino acids. CDR1 is LGHNA and CDR2 is YSLEER in the germline V gene. With 0 bases removed from V and 1 base from J, the gap between germline ends came to 6 bases. CDR3 sequence: CASSQDYDNYGYTF. Here the CDR3 DNA reads TGCGCCAGCAGCCAAGATTACGATAACTATGGCTACACCTTC.

The chain links TRBV7-8 to TRBJ2-7; 7 bases fit TRBD1. Trimming at V came to 4 bases and at J to 0 bases, leaving 3 bases not matched to a gene. Germline V gene lookup returns CDR1 SGHVS and CDR2 FQNEAQ. The CDR3 runs 14 residues. The CDR3 sequence is CASSWTGLSYEQYF. The DNA of the CDR3 is TGTGCCAGCAGCTGGACAGGCCTCTCCTACGAGCAGTACTTC.

This clonotype appeared many times. CDR3 in DNA: TGCAGTGCTTTTGGCGGGGCCAACGTCCTGACTTTC. This translates into CSAFGGANVLTF. The V gene is TRBV20-1, the J gene TRBJ2-6, with D unclear. This CDR3 region has 12 residues. The germline V gene has CDR1 DFQATT and CDR2 SNEGSKA (reference sequence). Trimming removed 5 bases at V and 4 bases at J, with 6 bases between.

The rearrangement joins TRBV11-3 to TRBJ2-7, with 7 bases that match TRBD1. J was trimmed by 0 bases and V by 5 bases; bases with no gene match: 7. The CDR3 spans 15 residues. CDR1 and CDR2 from the germline V gene are SGHNT and YENEEA. CDR3 sequence reads: CASSPPTGPSYEQYF. CDR3 bases: TGTGCCAGCAGCCCTCCGACAGGGCCCTCCTACGAGCAGTACTTC. Complete variable domain (other parts from reference TRBV11-3 and TRBJ2-7): EAGVVQSPRYKIIEKKQPVAFWCNPISGHNTLYWYLQNLGQGPELLIRYENEEAVDDSQLPKDRFSAERLKGVDSTLKIQPAELGDSAVYLCASSPPTGPSYEQYFGPGTRLTVT.

Many counts were recorded for this clonotype. The chain carries TRBV5-1 and TRBJ1-2; 8 bases fit TRBD1. V lost 0 bases, J lost 6 bases, and 13 bases stayed unmatched. Germline CDR1 is SGHRS and CDR2 is YFSETQ. The CDR3 sequence is 17 residues long. The CDR3 spells CASSLAGTGLNRDGYTF. DNA for the CDR3: TGCGCCAGCAGCTTGGCCGGGACAGGTCTTAACAGGGATGGCTACACCTTC.

The rearrangement uses TRBV7-9 and TRBJ2-1; TRBD1 agrees at 10 bases. V dropped 4 bases and J dropped 10; count of bases not matched to a gene: 10. This CDR3 comprises 15 residues. CDR1 and CDR2 from the germline V gene are SEHNR and FQNEAQ (reference sequence). The CDR3 region is CASSSGQGWTLEQFF. The CDR3 nucleotides are TGTGCCAGCAGCTCGGGACAGGGGTGGACTTTAGAGCAGTTCTTC.

V and J are TRBV6-5 and TRBJ2-7; D remains ambiguous. The V gene lost 0 bases and the J gene lost 0 bases, with 12 bases spanning the gap. CDR3 size: 16 residues. CDR1 is MNHEY and CDR2 is SVGAGI in the germline V gene. The CDR3 DNA reads as TGTGCCAGCAGTTACTCGACCCTCAGGAGCTCCTACGAGCAGTACTTC. Amino acid sequence: CASSYSTLRSSYEQYF.

This clonotype has a handful of counts. The chain carries TRBV3-1 and TRBJ1-1; 9 nucleotides match TRBD1. V was pared by 1 base and J by 10 bases, with 10 bases of the junction left unmatched. Germline V gene lookup returns CDR1 LGHDT and CDR2 YNNKEL (reference sequence). The CDR3 has 15 amino acids. This chain's CDR3 is CASSQAGQGFSRAFF. DNA for the CDR3: TGTGCCAGCAGCCAAGCGGGACAGGGCTTCTCTAGAGCTTTCTTT.

This clonotype was counted only a few times. The rearrangement uses TRBV27 and TRBJ2-7; 8 positions agree with TRBD1. The CDR3 runs 14 residues. V was pared by 4 bases and J by 2 bases, with 4 bases of the junction left unmatched. Germline CDR1 reads MNHEY; CDR2 reads SMNVEV (reference sequence). Here the CDR3 DNA reads TGTGCCAGCAGTTGGGGGACAGGTCCCTACGAGCAGTACTTC. Amino acids: CASSWGTGPYEQYF.

This clonotype has just a few counts. This chain joins TRBV6-1 and TRBJ1-5, with D perhaps matching TRBD1 (5 bases). The CDR3 spans 15 residues. Trimming removed 6 bases from V and 0 bases from J, with 12 bases in between. Germline CDR1 is MNHNS and CDR2 is SASEGT. The CDR3 coding sequence is TGTGCCAGCAGCCGGCCGGGGGATAGCAATCAGCCCCAGCATTTT. Translation gives CASSRPGDSNQPQHF.

The chain recombines TRBV10-3 with TRBJ2-7; D might be TRBD2 (6 bases). The V end was cut by 4 bases, the J end by 4 bases, with 8 bases between. The CDR3 runs to 12 residues. From germline, CDR1 is ENHRY and CDR2 SYGVKD. The CDR3 nucleotides read TGTGCCATCAGTGGGGCGGGGTACGAGCAGTACTTC. Protein: CAISGAGYEQYF.

Only a few counts were recorded for this clonotype. The chain carries TRBV20-1 and TRBJ2-1, with D perhaps TRBD2 (5 bases). The CDR3 runs to 13 residues. Germline V lookup: CDR1 DFQATT, CDR2 SNEGSKA (reference sequence). Trimming removed 6 bases at V and 6 bases at J, with 15 bases between. The CDR3 loop is CSAVRAALNEQFF. The CDR3 DNA reads TGCAGTGCGGTGAGGGCGGCCCTCAATGAGCAGTTCTTC.

The chain is built from TRBV2 and TRBJ1-2; D gene ambiguous. V lost 2 bases and J lost 5, with 6 bases in between. Germline CDR1 and CDR2: SNHLY and FYNNEI. The CDR3 has 12 amino acids. The CDR3 nucleotides read TGTGCCAGCAGTGAACATAGATATGGCTACACCTTC. Amino acid sequence: CASSEHRYGYTF. The full variable domain, in which reference TRBV2 and TRBJ1-2 provide the parts outside the CDR3, is EPEVTQTPSHQVTQMGQEVILRCVPISNHLYFYWYRQILGQKVEFLVSFYNNEISEKSEIFDDQFSVERPDGSNFTLKIRSTKLEDSAMYFCASSEHRYGYTFGSGTRLTVV.

This clonotype has a count of ten or more. The chain has TRBV12-3 or TRBV12-4 and TRBJ1-1, with D maybe TRBD1 (5 bases). V lost 8 bases, J lost 1 base, and 17 bases lay in between. The CDR3 runs to 15 residues. CDR3 residues: CASPKARGPNTEAFF. Written as DNA, the CDR3 is TGTGCCAGCCCCAAGGCCCGGGGCCCGAACACTGAAGCTTTCTTT.

This clonotype occurred many times. This chain uses TRBV7-2 with TRBJ2-2; D gene uncertain. The germline V gene encodes CDR1 SGHTA and CDR2 FQGNSA. V was trimmed by 5 bases and J by 2 bases, leaving 9 bases between them. This CDR3 has 14 amino acids. The CDR3 DNA is TGTGCCAGCAGCCCCTACACCAACACCGGGGAGCTGTTTTTT. It codes for CASSPYTNTGELFF.